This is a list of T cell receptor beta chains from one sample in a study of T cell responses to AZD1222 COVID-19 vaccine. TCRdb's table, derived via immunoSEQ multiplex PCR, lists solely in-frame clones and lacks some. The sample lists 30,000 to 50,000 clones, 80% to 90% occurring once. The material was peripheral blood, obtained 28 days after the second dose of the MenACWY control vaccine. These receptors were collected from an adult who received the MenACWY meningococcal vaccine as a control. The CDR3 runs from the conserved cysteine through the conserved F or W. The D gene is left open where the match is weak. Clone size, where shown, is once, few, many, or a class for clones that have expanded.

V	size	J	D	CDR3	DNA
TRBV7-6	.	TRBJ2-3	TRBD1	CASSRGGTGYTDTQYF	TGTGCCAGCAGTAGAGGCGGGACAGGGTACACAGATACGCAGTATTTT
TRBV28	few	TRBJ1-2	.	CASTQGWEGYGYTF	TGTGCCAGCACCCAAGGTTGGGAGGGCTATGGCTACACCTTC
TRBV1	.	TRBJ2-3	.	CTSSQDYPPHSCSGTDTQYF	TGCACCAGCAGCCAAGATTATCCACCCCACTCGTGTTCGGGCACAGATACGCAGTATTTT
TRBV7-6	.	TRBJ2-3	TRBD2	CASRSGRLAGADTQYF	TGTGCCAGCAGAAGTGGTCGGCTAGCGGGAGCAGATACGCAGTATTTT
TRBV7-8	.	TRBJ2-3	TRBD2	CASSLVRAGGSDTQYF	TGTGCCAGCAGCTTAGTTCGAGCGGGAGGGTCAGATACGCAGTATTTT
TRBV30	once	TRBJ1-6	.	CAWMKWTSGSPLHF	TGTGCCTGGATGAAGTGGACCTCGGGATCACCCCTCCACTTT
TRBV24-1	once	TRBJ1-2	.	CATSGGFGYTF	TGTGCCACCAGTGGAGGGTTCGGCTACACCTTC
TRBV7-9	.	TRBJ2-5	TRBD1	CASSRGTARETQYF	TGTGCCAGCAGCCGAGGGACAGCCAGGGAGACCCAGTACTTC
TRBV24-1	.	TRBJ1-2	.	CATSAGRHGYTF	TGTGCCACCAGTGCGGGGAGGCATGGCTACACCTTC
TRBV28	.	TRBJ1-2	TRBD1	CASSRVGTGADGYTF	TGTGCCAGCAGTCGAGTCGGGACAGGGGCGGATGGCTACACCTTC
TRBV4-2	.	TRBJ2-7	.	CASSQEWSSRFYEQYF	TGTGCCAGCAGCCAAGAGTGGTCTAGCCGCTTCTACGAGCAGTACTTC
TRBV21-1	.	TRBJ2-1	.	CASSPSGAGGSTDEQFF	TGTGCCAGCAGCCCTAGTGGAGCGGGAGGATCGACAGATGAGCAGTTCTTC
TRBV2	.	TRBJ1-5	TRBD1	CASSAQGQGFQPQHF	TGTGCCAGCAGCGCGCAAGGACAGGGCTTTCAGCCCCAGCATTTT
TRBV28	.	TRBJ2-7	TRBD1	CASSSLTGMDEQYF	TGTGCCAGCAGTTCCTTGACAGGGATGGACGAGCAGTACTTC
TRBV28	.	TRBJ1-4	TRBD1	CASRGQVNEKLFF	TGTGCCAGCAGAGGACAGGTTAATGAAAAACTGTTTTTT
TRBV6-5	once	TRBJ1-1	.	CASRAGANTEAFF	TGTGCCAGCAGGGCAGGGGCAAACACTGAAGCTTTCTTT
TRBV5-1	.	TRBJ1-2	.	CASSLGPTIVYGYTF	TGCGCCAGCAGCTTGGGACCGACCATTGTCTATGGCTACACCTTC
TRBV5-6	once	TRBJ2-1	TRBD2	CASRATSGRGNEQFF	TGTGCCAGCAGGGCGACTAGCGGGAGGGGCAATGAGCAGTTCTTC
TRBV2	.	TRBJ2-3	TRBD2	CASSGTSALTDTQYF	TGTGCCAGCAGTGGGACTAGCGCTCTAACAGATACGCAGTATTTT
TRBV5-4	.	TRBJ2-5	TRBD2	CASSAGLAGETQYF	TGTGCCAGCAGCGCGGGACTAGCGGGAGAGACCCAGTACTTC
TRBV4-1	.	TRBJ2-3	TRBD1	CASSPRSNRGQDTQYF	TGCGCCAGCAGCCCACGGTCTAACAGGGGGCAAGATACGCAGTATTTT
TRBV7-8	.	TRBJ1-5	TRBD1	CASSRPGTGADSNQPQHF	TGTGCCAGCAGCCGTCCCGGGACAGGAGCTGATAGCAATCAGCCCCAGCATTTT
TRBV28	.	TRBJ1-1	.	CASAAGAMNTEAFF	TGTGCCAGCGCTGCGGGGGCAATGAACACTGAAGCTTTCTTT
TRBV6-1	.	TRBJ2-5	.	CASSEGWETQYF	TGTGCCAGCAGTGAAGGGTGGGAGACCCAGTACTTC
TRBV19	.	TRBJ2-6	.	CASIYDYSGANVLTF	TGTGCCAGTATTTACGATTACTCTGGGGCCAACGTCCTGACTTTC
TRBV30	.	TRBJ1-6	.	CAWSAASSPLHF	TGTGCCTGGAGTGCCGCCAGCTCACCCCTCCACTTT
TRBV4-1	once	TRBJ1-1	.	CASSSLATGLNTEAFF	TGCGCCAGCAGCTCCCTGGCGACAGGTCTGAACACTGAAGCTTTCTTT
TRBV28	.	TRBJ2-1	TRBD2	CASSLSALAGARLGQFF	TGTGCCAGCAGCCTATCCGCACTAGCGGGAGCCCGACTGGGGCAGTTCTTC
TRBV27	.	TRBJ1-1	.	CASSLSIRGAEAFF	TGTGCCAGCAGTTTATCGATAAGGGGGGCTGAAGCTTTCTTT
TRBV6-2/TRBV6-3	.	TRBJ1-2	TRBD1	CASSLERQGKGYGYTF	TGTGCCAGCAGTTTGGAGCGACAGGGAAAGGGCTATGGCTACACCTTC
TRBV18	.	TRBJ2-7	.	CASSPVRHLAYEQYF	TGTGCCAGCTCACCGGTAAGACATCTGGCCTACGAGCAGTACTTC
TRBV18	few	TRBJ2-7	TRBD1	CASSPQRTGPHEQYF	TGTGCCAGCTCACCACAAAGGACAGGGCCCCACGAGCAGTACTTC
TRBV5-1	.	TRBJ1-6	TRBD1	CASRTTGGNSPLHF	TGCGCCAGCAGGACTACAGGGGGGAATTCACCCCTCCACTTT
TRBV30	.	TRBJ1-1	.	CAWRSGPNTEAFF	TGTGCCTGGAGATCAGGGCCCAACACTGAAGCTTTCTTT
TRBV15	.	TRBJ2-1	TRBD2	CATSRDLAGSYEQFF	TGTGCCACCAGCAGAGACCTAGCGGGATCCTATGAGCAGTTCTTC
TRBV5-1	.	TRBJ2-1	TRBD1	CASSLTDRGYNEQFF	TGCGCCAGCAGTCTGACCGACAGGGGCTACAATGAGCAGTTCTTC
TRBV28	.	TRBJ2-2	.	CASTANWAGELFF	TGTGCCAGCACCGCAAATTGGGCCGGGGAGCTGTTTTTT